This T cell receptor (beta chain) was sequenced for a study of blood T cell repertoires in COVID-19. Looking at the study overall: Samples taken during acute and convalescent COVID-19 were collected in the United States, Italy and Spain. T cells, B-cell-depleted T cells, or PBMCs provided the cDNA or gDNA that served as material.

Original analysis: Researchers report that nucleated cell counts were estimated from reference gene primer amplification. Sequencing used immunoSEQ multiplex PCR; TCRdb keeps in-frame clones, though not all of them. V, J and clone size are those of that table, while D and trimming were read from the DNA. The sample holds roughly 200,000 clones, 80% to 90% seen once. Trimming stripped 3 bases from V and 1 base from J, with 16 bases between. This CDR3 comprises 16 residues. Looked up from germline, CDR1 is SGHRS and CDR2 is YFSETQ. The chain combines TRBV5-1 with TRBJ2-5; perhaps TRBD2 as D (6 bases). Sequencing was done on a sample of peripheral blood. The sequence was obtained from a human donor with active or convalescent COVID-19. The donor label of this sample is uncertain. The CDR3 nucleotides read TGCGCCAGCAGCTATCACCCTTGGGAGGTCCAAGAGACCCAGTACTTC. This gives the protein CASSYHPWEVQETQYF.